This is a list of T cell receptor beta chains from one sample in a study of Graves' ophthalmopathy and Graves' hyperthyroidism. TCRdb reprocessed the multiplex PCR reads with MiXCR, giving one entry per CDR3 protein. The sample lists roughly 500,000 distinct CDR3 sequences; approximately 15% were seen once. The source material was blood. These receptors came from a woman in her twenties or thirties with Graves' ophthalmopathy. Both conserved end residues are part of each CDR3. The D gene is left open where the match is weak. Size values are once, few and many counts, or a class for expanded clones, and some rows have none.

V gene: TRBV28; clone size: many; J gene: TRBJ2-7; D gene: NA; CDR3 protein: CASRAGLPREQYF; CDR3 DNA: TGTGCCAGCAGAGCAGGGCTCCCTAGAGAGCAGTACTTC
V gene: TRBV5-1; clone size: few; J gene: TRBJ2-7; D gene: NA; CDR3 protein: CASSRVPYEQYF; CDR3 DNA: TGCGCCAGCAGCAGGGTTCCCTACGAGCAGTACTTC
V gene: TRBV5-6; clone size: many; J gene: TRBJ1-2; D gene: NA; CDR3 protein: CASSFPGLNYGYTF; CDR3 DNA: TGTGCCAGCAGCTTCCCGGGACTCAACTATGGCTACACCTTC
V gene: TRBV24-1; clone size: once; J gene: TRBJ1-1; D gene: TRBD1; CDR3 protein: CATSPSDRDHTEAFF; CDR3 DNA: TGTGCCACCAGTCCTTCGGACAGGGACCACACTGAAGCTTTCTTT
V gene: TRBV28; clone size: many; J gene: TRBJ2-7; D gene: NA; CDR3 protein: CASSQGGAMIYEQYF; CDR3 DNA: TGTGCCAGCAGCCAGGGGGGGGCCATGATCTACGAGCAGTACTTC
V gene: TRBV3-1; clone size: many; J gene: TRBJ2-5; D gene: TRBD2; CDR3 protein: CASSDIVGLDLETQYF; CDR3 DNA: TGTGCCAGCAGCGATATAGTGGGACTAGATCTCGAGACCCAGTACTTC
V gene: TRBV6-1; clone size: NA; J gene: TRBJ1-2; D gene: NA; CDR3 protein: CASSEGLSAYGYTF; CDR3 DNA: TGTGCCAGCAGTGAGGGGTTGTCGGCCTATGGCTACACCTTC
V gene: TRBV20-1; clone size: few; J gene: TRBJ2-7; D gene: NA; CDR3 protein: CSASVPQYF; CDR3 DNA: TGCAGTGCTAGCGTACCGCAGTACTTC
V gene: TRBV27; clone size: few; J gene: TRBJ2-4; D gene: TRBD2; CDR3 protein: CASSSIPTSGGLAKNIKYF; CDR3 DNA: TGTGCCAGCAGTTCGATACCGACTAGCGGGGGACTAGCCAAAAACATTAAGTACTTC
V gene: TRBV7-2; clone size: many; J gene: TRBJ2-7; D gene: NA; CDR3 protein: CASSKKLVSYEQYF; CDR3 DNA: TGTGCCAGCAGCAAAAAGCTAGTGAGCTACGAGCAGTACTTC
V gene: TRBV30; clone size: many; J gene: TRBJ1-6; D gene: NA; CDR3 protein: CAWNVFRRGLGKSPLHF; CDR3 DNA: TGTGCCTGGAATGTCTTTCGTCGGGGATTGGGGAAATCACCCCTCCACTTT
V gene: TRBV20-1; clone size: many; J gene: TRBJ1-5; D gene: NA; CDR3 protein: CSARSSGDQPQHF; CDR3 DNA: TGCAGTGCTAGGTCGTCAGGGGATCAGCCCCAGCATTTT
V gene: TRBV4-1; clone size: few; J gene: TRBJ1-2; D gene: NA; CDR3 protein: CASSPWTVEMGGYTF; CDR3 DNA: TGCGCCAGCAGCCCCTGGACAGTCGAAATGGGAGGCTACACCTTC
V gene: TRBV28; clone size: many; J gene: TRBJ1-1; D gene: NA; CDR3 protein: CASSLGGAQNTEAFF; CDR3 DNA: TGTGCCAGCAGTTTAGGGGGGGCTCAGAACACTGAAGCTTTCTTT
V gene: TRBV28; clone size: many; J gene: TRBJ2-7; D gene: NA; CDR3 protein: CASGNGSYEQYF; CDR3 DNA: TGTGCCAGCGGAAACGGCTCCTACGAGCAGTACTTC